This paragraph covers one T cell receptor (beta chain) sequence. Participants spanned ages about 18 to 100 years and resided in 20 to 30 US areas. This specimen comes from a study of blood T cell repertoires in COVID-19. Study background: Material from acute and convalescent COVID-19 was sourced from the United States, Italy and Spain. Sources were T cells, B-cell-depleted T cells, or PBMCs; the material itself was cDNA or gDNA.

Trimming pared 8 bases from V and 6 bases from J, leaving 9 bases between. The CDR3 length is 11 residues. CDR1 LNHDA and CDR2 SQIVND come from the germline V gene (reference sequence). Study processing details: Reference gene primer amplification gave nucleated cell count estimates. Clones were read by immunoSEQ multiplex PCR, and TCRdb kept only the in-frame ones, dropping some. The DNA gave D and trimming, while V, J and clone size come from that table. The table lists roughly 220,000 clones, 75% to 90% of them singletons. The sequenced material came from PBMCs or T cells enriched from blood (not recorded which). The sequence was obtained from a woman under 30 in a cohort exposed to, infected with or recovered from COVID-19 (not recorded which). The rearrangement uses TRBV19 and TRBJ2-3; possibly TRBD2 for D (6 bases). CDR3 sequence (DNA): TGTGCCAGTCGGGACTGGGATACGCAGTATTTT. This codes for CASRDWDTQYF. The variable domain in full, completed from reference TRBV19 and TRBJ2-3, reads DGGITQSPKYLFRKEGQNVTLSCEQNLNHDAMYWYRQDPGQGLRLIYYSQIVNDFQKGDIAEGYSVSREKKESFPLTVTSAQKNPTAFYLCASRDWDTQYFGPGTRLTVL.